This T cell receptor (beta chain) was captured in a study of identical twins. General study findings and limits: There was more out-of-frame TCR alpha sharing in monozygotic twins than models estimated. There is a chance that invariant MAIT and iNKT cells partially muddied zero-insertion analyses.

This CDR3 is built from 14 residues. V was clipped by 5 bases and J by 7 bases; unmatched bases: 11. CDR1 is DFQATT and CDR2 is SNEGSKA in the germline V gene (reference sequence). Only a few counts were recorded for this clonotype. Its antigen is not known. MiXCR, run by TCRdb on the 5' RACE reads, gives a single entry per CDR3 protein. The repertoire holds about 690,000 distinct CDR3 sequences, with less than 25% as singletons. These sequences were also reported in another study, on T cells expressing NK-cell markers. Per that study: Top CD8+ clonotypes included the dominant CD3+CD56+NKG2C+ clonotypes in a handful of donors.

The sample was PBMCs. This sequence originates from a woman between 18 and 29 years old in good health. J is TRBJ2-1 and V is TRBV20-1, with 7 bases lining up with TRBD1. CDR3 nucleotide sequence: TGCAGTGCTTTAACGACAGGGTGGTCGAATGAGCAGTTCTTC. This sequence encodes CSALTTGWSNEQFF.